The 26 T cell receptor beta chains presented below share a single source sample, sequenced in a study of molecular identifiers for immune sequencing clone quantification. TCRdb fed the PCR reads into MiXCR, producing one record per CDR3 protein. This sample carries roughly 630,000 distinct CDR3 sequences, roughly 27% of them seen once, and the ten largest clones take about 0.8%. Sequenced input: naive CD8+ T cells from blood, with Jurkat cell RNA spiked in. Described subset: FACS-sorted CD8+CD4-CCR7+CD45RA+ naive T cells. The receptors shown here come from a human donor in good health. Some libraries in this study had Jurkat cell RNA spiked in.

The J gene is TRBJ2-3, the V gene TRBV5-6; 8 positions match TRBD2. The CDR3 sequence is 16 residues long. Germline CDR1 is SGHDT and CDR2 is YYEEEE. With V trimmed by 10 bases and J by 4 bases, 17 bases remained unmatched. Here the CDR3 DNA reads TGTGCCTGCCGCGAGGGGGGTTCGGGGGGGCCAGATACGCAGTATTTT. It translates to CACREGGSGGPDTQYF.

This clonotype appeared many times. The chain links TRBV7-6 to TRBJ2-7, with TRBD1 matching 10 bases. Per the germline V gene, CDR1 is SGHVS and CDR2 is FNYEAQ. The CDR3 contains 15 residues. V shed 5 bases and J 1 base; nucleotides not matched to a gene: 5. CDR3 nucleotide sequence: TGTGCCAGCAGCCTGGAGGGACAGGGGTCCTACGAGCAGTACTTC. Protein product: CASSLEGQGSYEQYF.

This sequence joins TRBV20-1 and TRBJ2-1, with D unresolved. Germline CDR1 DFQATT, CDR2 SNEGSKA (reference sequence). The CDR3 sequence is 17 residues long. V lost 1 base and J lost 1, with 17 bases in between. Written as DNA, the CDR3 is TGCAGTGCTAGAGTGTTACCAGGTCAAGTTTCCTACAATGAGCAGTTCTTC. Amino acid sequence: CSARVLPGQVSYNEQFF.

The chain employs TRBV6-2 or TRBV6-3 and TRBJ2-7, with D tentatively TRBD2 (5 bases). CDR3 length: 15 residues. The V gene's germline CDR1 is MNHEY and CDR2 SVGEGT. With 5 bases removed from V and 2 bases from J, the gap between germline ends came to 16 bases. This CDR3 reads CASSPTSSRTYEQYF. The CDR3 region has the DNA TGTGCCAGCAGTCCGACCTCTAGCCGGACCTACGAGCAGTACTTC.

A word on this clonotype: The junction and the germline gene differ at one end; a read error may be behind it. The chain has TRBV6-5 and TRBJ2-7, with D possibly matching TRBD1 (5 bases). The V gene's germline CDR1 is MNHEY and CDR2 SVGAGI. The CDR3 sequence is 12 residues long. CDR3 DNA: TGTGCCAGCTCTCCGACAGTGTACGAGCAGCACTTC. It encodes CASSPTVYEQHF.

A note on this clonotype: This could be a read error, since a much larger clone is one nucleotide away. This sequence joins TRBV14 and TRBJ2-5; D remains unclear. The CDR3 runs 15 residues. Germline CDR1 is SGHDN and CDR2 is FVKESK. Here the CDR3 DNA reads TGTGCCAGCAGCCAAAAGATAGAGATCCAAGAGACCCAGAACTTC. Its translation is CASSQKIEIQETQNF.

This clonotype was recorded many times. V usage is TRBV14 and J usage is TRBJ2-7, with D possibly being TRBD1 (5 bases). The CDR3 is 12 residues long. The germline gives CDR1 SGHDN, CDR2 FVKESK. The V end was cut by 0 bases, the J end by 5 bases, with 5 bases between. CDR3 DNA sequence: TGTGCCAGCAGCCAAGAAGGGGACGAGCAGTACTTC. Translating gives CASSQEGDEQYF.

This clonotype was observed many times. V is TRBV13 and J is TRBJ2-3, with 16 bases identical to TRBD2. The CDR3 contains 17 residues. The J segment lost 7 bases and the V segment lost 6 bases, leaving 10 bases of the junction unmatched. Per the germline V gene, CDR1 is PRHDT and CDR2 is FYEKMQ (reference sequence). The CDR3 protein is CASSLVGLAGGPNTQYF. As DNA, the CDR3 is TGTGCCAGCAGTTTGGTGGGACTAGCGGGGGGGCCAAATACGCAGTATTTT.

The chain joins TRBV27 to TRBJ2-2, with TRBD2 as a possible D gene (6 bases). The CDR3 has 17 residues. Germline V lookup: CDR1 MNHEY, CDR2 SMNVEV (reference sequence). Trimming removed 3 bases from V and 4 bases from J, with 18 bases in between. The CDR3 sequence is CASSFMVAVAGTGELFF. CDR3 bases: TGTGCCAGCAGTTTCATGGTAGCGGTAGCAGGCACCGGGGAGCTGTTTTTT.

This clonotype occurred many times. V usage is TRBV19 and J usage is TRBJ2-5; unclear D gene. Per the germline V gene, CDR1 is LNHDA and CDR2 is SQIVND (reference sequence). The CDR3 totals 14 residues. V gave up 3 bases and J gave up 5 bases, with 13 bases separating them. The CDR3 DNA follows: TGTGCCAGTAGTATCTGGGGTCCTTACGAGACCCAGTACTTC. Translated: CASSIWGPYETQYF. Variable domain in full (rest from reference TRBV19 and TRBJ2-5): DGGITQSPKYLFRKEGQNVTLSCEQNLNHDAMYWYRQDPGQGLRLIYYSQIVNDFQKGDIAEGYSVSREKKESFPLTVTSAQKNPTAFYLCASSIWGPYETQYFGPGTRLLVL.

Comment on this clonotype: Being one base from a much bigger clone, this may be a read error. This chain uses TRBV2 with TRBJ1-2; D unresolved. The CDR3 covers 13 residues. Germline loops: CDR1 SNHLY, CDR2 FYNNEI. CDR3 amino acids: CANSDRRAYGYTF. As DNA, the CDR3 is TGTGCCAACAGTGATAGACGAGCCTATGGCTACACCTTC.

Note on this clonotype: A much larger clone lies one base from this, so it may be a read error. V usage is TRBV5-1 and J usage is TRBJ1-1, with D tentatively TRBD1 (6 bases). The CDR3 is 13 residues long. Germline CDR1 is SGHRS and CDR2 is YFSETQ. The V gene lost 3 bases and the J gene lost 7 bases, with 13 bases spanning the gap. CDR3 sequence reads: CASSSTGSNEAFF. The CDR3 nucleotides are TGCGCCAGCAGCTCTACAGGGTCGAATGAAGCTTTCTTT.

This clonotype has a handful of counts. This sequence joins TRBV15 and TRBJ2-4; no definite D call. The germline V and J ends were trimmed by 0 bases and 8 bases, with 14 bases remaining between them. The CDR3 is made up of 15 amino acids. Germline CDR1 reads LNHNV; CDR2 reads YYDKDF (reference sequence). CDR3 region: CATSREGSGPHIQYF. The DNA for the CDR3 is TGTGCCACCAGCAGAGAAGGGTCAGGACCGCACATTCAGTACTTC.

This clonotype was detected ten times or more. The chain has TRBV4-1 and TRBJ1-1, with TRBD1 as a possible D gene (5 bases). The germline gives CDR1 MGHRA, CDR2 YSYEKL. V was cut by 2 bases and J by 1 base, with 14 bases left in between. This CDR3 spans 16 amino acids. In DNA, the CDR3 is TGCGCCAGCAGCCAACCCTGGGAGGGGCCGAACACTGAAGCTTTCTTT. It is translated as CASSQPWEGPNTEAFF.

Details on this clonotype: Being one base from a much bigger clone, this may be a read error. This sequence joins TRBV2 and TRBJ1-2; 7 nucleotides line up with TRBD1. The CDR3 runs to 12 residues. V trimming: 6 bases; J trimming: 6 bases; junction bases outside the gene matches: 4. CDR1 is SNHLY, CDR2 FYNNEI, per germline. The CDR3 sequence is CASRHRGNGYTF. The CDR3 DNA is TGTGCCAGCAGGCACAGGGGAAATGGCTACACCTTC.

For this clonotype: A much larger clone lies a single base off, so this may be a read error. The chain joins TRBV6-5 to TRBJ2-5; 8 bases line up with TRBD1. The CDR3 loop spans 13 amino acids. Germline loops: CDR1 MNHEY, CDR2 SVGAGI. The DNA of the CDR3 is TGTGCCAGCAGTTACCAGGGGGCAGAGTCCCAGTACTTC. Translated: CASSYQGAESQYF.

About this clonotype: This likely comes from a read error, as the CDR3 has no conserved phenylalanine or tryptophan at its end. This chain links TRBV4-1 with TRBJ1-6; D unresolved. CDR1 and CDR2 (germline): MGHRA, YSYEKL. The CDR3 runs to 14 residues. Trimming took off 0 bases at V and 9 bases at J, with 9 bases between the two ends. The CDR3 loop reads CASSQDEGPSPLHL. CDR3 nucleotide sequence: TGCGCCAGCAGCCAAGATGAGGGCCCTTCACCCCTCCACTTG.

A note on this clonotype: A much bigger clone sits one base away, suggesting this may be a read error. The V and J genes are TRBV20-1 and TRBJ2-7, with unresolved D. The CDR3 has 13 amino acids. Germline lookup yields CDR1 DFQATT and CDR2 SNEGSKA (reference sequence). This chain's CDR3 is CSARTRVSYELYF. Written as DNA, the CDR3 is TGCAGTGCTAGGACTCGAGTCTCCTACGAGCTGTACTTC.

This clonotype has just a few counts. The chain joins TRBV18 to TRBJ2-3, with a possible D match to TRBD1 (5 bases). V lost 7 bases and J 2 bases, leaving 16 bases between the germline ends. The CDR3 is 15 amino acids. Germline V lookup: CDR1 KGHSH, CDR2 LQKENI. The CDR3 spells CASLPTASLTDTQYF. The CDR3 DNA reads TGTGCCAGCTTGCCGACAGCCTCTCTCACAGATACGCAGTATTTT.

Concerning this clonotype itself: A read error may explain this, as a much larger clone is one base away. The genes are TRBV12-3 or TRBV12-4 and TRBJ2-3; TRBD1 might be the D (6 bases). The CDR3 runs 16 residues. As DNA, the CDR3 is TGTGCCAGCAGCCCCCTGTGGGGGCCGCGCACAGATACGCAGTGTTTT. It specifies CASSPLWGPRTDTQCF.

This clonotype was seen repeatedly, ten times or more. The chain couples TRBV28 to TRBJ1-5, with D maybe TRBD1 (5 bases). This CDR3 has 15 amino acids. The V end was cut by 2 bases, the J end by 1 base, with 9 bases between. Germline CDR1 is MDHEN and CDR2 is SYDVKM. The CDR3 region has the DNA TGTGCCAGCAGTTTACGGGGACCGAGCAATCAGCCCCAGCATTTT. Translation: CASSLRGPSNQPQHF.

This clonotype has only a few counts. This may come from a read error, since a much larger clone is one base off. The CDR3 sequence is CASSHYRALSYEQYF. CDR3 nucleotide sequence: TGTGCCAGCAGCCACTACAGGGCCCTCTCCTACGAGCAGTACTTC. J is TRBJ2-7 and V is TRBV11-2, with D perhaps TRBD1 (6 bases). Germline V lookup: CDR1 SGHAT, CDR2 FQNNGV. V was clipped by 5 bases and J by 0 bases, with 14 bases between them. This CDR3 spans 15 amino acids.

The chain has TRBV4-3 and TRBJ2-1; 11 nucleotides line up with TRBD2. V lost 1 base and J lost 8; bases outside the gene matches: 4. The CDR3 runs to 15 residues. CDR1 is LGHNA and CDR2 is YSLEER in the germline V gene. The CDR3 reads CASSQGTSGFDEQFF. The CDR3 coding sequence is TGCGCCAGCAGCCAAGGGACTAGCGGGTTTGATGAGCAGTTCTTC.

In its sample, this clonotype was seen a few times. The chain combines TRBV19 with TRBJ2-2, with 11 bases matching TRBD2. Trimming took 7 bases from V and 9 from J; bases not matched to a gene: 10. The CDR3 length is 15 residues. Germline CDR1 is LNHDA and CDR2 is SQIVND (reference sequence). CDR3 DNA sequence: TGTGCCAGTATGCCACTAGCGGGAGTATTTCGGGAGCTGTTTTTT. This encodes CASMPLAGVFRELFF. Combining the CDR3 with reference TRBV19 and TRBJ2-2 gives the whole variable domain DGGITQSPKYLFRKEGQNVTLSCEQNLNHDAMYWYRQDPGQGLRLIYYSQIVNDFQKGDIAEGYSVSREKKESFPLTVTSAQKNPTAFYLCASMPLAGVFRELFFGEGSRLTVL.

This clonotype was detected ten times or more. This chain joins TRBV29-1 and TRBJ2-5; TRBD1 matches 8 bases. The CDR3 sequence is 12 residues long. The ends lost 4 bases at V and 5 bases at J; junction bases unmatched: 3. Germline values: CDR1 SQVTM, CDR2 ANQGSEA. CDR3 sequence (DNA): TGCAGCGTTGTTCAGGGGGCGGAGACCCAGTACTTC. Translating gives CSVVQGAETQYF.

For this clonotype: The CDR3 does not end in the conserved phenylalanine or tryptophan, so this is likely a read error. The chain recombines TRBV27 with TRBJ1-6; D call uncertain. Germline V gene data show CDR1 as MNHEY and CDR2 as SMNVEV (reference sequence). V lost 4 bases to trimming and J lost 7 bases, with 17 bases between them. The CDR3 covers 16 residues. This chain's CDR3 is CASSSHDRSRNSPLHS. In DNA, the CDR3 is TGTGCCAGCAGTTCCCACGACCGTAGCAGAAATTCACCCCTCCACTCT.